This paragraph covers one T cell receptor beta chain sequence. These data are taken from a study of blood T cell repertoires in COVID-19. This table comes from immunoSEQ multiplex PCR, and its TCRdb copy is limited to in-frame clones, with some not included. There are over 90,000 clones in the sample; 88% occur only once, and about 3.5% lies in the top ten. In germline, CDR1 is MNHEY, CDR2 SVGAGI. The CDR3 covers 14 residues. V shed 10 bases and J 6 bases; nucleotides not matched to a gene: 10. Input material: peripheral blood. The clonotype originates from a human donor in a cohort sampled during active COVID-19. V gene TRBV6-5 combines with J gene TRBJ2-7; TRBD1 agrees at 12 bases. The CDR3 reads CATYSGTGGIEQYF. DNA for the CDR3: TGTGCCACCTATTCCGGGACAGGGGGCATCGAGCAGTACTTC.